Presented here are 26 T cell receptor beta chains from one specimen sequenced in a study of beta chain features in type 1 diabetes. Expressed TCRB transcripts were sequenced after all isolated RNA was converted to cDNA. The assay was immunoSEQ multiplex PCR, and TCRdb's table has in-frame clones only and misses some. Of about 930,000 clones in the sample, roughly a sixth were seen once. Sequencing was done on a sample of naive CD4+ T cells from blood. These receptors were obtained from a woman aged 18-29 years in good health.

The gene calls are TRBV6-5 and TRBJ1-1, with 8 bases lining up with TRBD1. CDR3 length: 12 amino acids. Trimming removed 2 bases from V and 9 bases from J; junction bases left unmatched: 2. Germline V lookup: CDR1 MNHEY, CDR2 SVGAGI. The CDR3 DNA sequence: TGTGCCAGCAGTTACGGGGACAGGAAAGCTTTCTTT. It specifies CASSYGDRKAFF.

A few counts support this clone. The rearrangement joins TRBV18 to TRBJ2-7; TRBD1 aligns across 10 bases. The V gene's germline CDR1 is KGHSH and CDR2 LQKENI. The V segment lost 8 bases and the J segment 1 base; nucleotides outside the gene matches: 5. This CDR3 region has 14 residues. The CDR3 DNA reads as TGTGCCAGCGCCGGGACAGGGGAGTCCTACGAGCAGTACTTC. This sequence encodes CASAGTGESYEQYF.

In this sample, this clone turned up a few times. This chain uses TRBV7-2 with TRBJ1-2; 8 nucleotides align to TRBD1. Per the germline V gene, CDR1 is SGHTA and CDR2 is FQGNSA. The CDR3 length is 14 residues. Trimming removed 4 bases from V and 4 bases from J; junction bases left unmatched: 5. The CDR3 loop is CASSSGTGVYGYTF. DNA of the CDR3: TGTGCCAGCAGCTCCGGGACAGGAGTCTATGGCTACACCTTC.

The CDR3 coding sequence is TGTGCCAGCAGTGAATATGGCAGAAACACCATATATTTT. Translation gives CASSEYGRNTIYF. This chain uses TRBV25-1 with TRBJ1-3; unclear D gene. Germline V gene data show CDR1 as MGHDK and CDR2 as SYGVNS. The CDR3 runs to 13 residues. V was pared by 0 bases and J by 5 bases, with 5 bases between.

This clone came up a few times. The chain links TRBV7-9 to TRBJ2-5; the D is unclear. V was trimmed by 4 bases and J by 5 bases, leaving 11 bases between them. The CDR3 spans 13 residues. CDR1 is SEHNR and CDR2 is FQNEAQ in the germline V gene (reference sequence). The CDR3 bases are TGTGCCAGCAGCTCCACCCTTTCCGAGACCCAGTACTTC. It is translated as CASSSTLSETQYF. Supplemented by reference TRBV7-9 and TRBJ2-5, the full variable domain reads DTGVSQNPRHKITKRGQNVTFRCDPISEHNRLYWYRQTLGQGPEFLTYFQNEAQLEKSRLLSDRFSAERPKGSFSTLEIQRTEQGDSAMYLCASSSTLSETQYFGPGTRLLVL.

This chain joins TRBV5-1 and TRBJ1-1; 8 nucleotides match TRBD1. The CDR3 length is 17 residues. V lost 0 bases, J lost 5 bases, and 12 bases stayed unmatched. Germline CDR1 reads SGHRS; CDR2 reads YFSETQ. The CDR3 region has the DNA TGCGCCAGCAGCTTGGGACCCAGGGGGCGCCTGCGTACTGAAGCTTTCTTT. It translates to CASSLGPRGRLRTEAFF.

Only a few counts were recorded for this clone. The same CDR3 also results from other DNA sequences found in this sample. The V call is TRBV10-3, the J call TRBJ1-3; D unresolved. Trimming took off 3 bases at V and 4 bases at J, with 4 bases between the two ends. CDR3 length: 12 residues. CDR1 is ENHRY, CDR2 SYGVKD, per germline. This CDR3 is CAISETGNTIYF. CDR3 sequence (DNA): TGTGCCATCAGTGAAACCGGAAACACCATATATTTT.

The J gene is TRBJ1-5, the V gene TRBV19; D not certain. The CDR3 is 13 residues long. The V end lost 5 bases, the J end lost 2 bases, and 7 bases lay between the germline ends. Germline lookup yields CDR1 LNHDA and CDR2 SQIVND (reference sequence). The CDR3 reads CASSGLGNQPQHF. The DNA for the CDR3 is TGTGCCAGTAGTGGTTTAGGCAATCAGCCCCAGCATTTT.

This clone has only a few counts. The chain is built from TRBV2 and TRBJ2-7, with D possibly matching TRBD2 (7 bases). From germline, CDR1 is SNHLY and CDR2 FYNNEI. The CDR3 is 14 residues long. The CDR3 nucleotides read TGTGCAACCAAGGAACGGGGGGCCTCCTACGAGCAGTACTTC. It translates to CATKERGASYEQYF. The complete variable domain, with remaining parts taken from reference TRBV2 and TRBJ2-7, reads EPEVTQTPSHQVTQMGQEVILRCVPISNHLYFYWYRQILGQKVEFLVSFYNNEISEKSEIFDDQFSVERPDGSNFTLKIRSTKLEDSAMYFCATKERGASYEQYFGPGTRLTVT.

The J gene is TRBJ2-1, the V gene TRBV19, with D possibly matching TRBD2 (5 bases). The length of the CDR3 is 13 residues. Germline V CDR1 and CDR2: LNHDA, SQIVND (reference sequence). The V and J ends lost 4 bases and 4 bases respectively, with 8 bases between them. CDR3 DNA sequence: TGTGCCAGTAGTACGAGGGTTTACAATGAGCAGTTCTTC. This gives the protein CASSTRVYNEQFF.

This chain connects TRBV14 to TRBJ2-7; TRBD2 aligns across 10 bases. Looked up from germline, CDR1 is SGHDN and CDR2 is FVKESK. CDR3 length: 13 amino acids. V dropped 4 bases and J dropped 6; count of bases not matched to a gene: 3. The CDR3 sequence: CASSLRLAGEQYF. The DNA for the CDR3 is TGTGCCAGCAGCCTTCGACTAGCGGGCGAGCAGTACTTC.

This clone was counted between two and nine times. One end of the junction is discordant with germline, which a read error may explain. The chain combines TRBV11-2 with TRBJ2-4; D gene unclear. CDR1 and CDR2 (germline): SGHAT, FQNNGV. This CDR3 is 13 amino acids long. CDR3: CASSLAISDGPVF. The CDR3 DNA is TGTGCCAGCAGCTTAGCCATTTCGGACGGTCCCGTCTTC. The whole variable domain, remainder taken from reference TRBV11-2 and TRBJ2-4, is EAGVAQSPRYKIIEKRQSVAFWCNPISGHATLYWYQQILGQGPKLLIQFQNNGVVDDSQLPKDRFSAERLKGVDSTLKIQPAKLEDSAVYLCASSLAISDGPVFGAGTRLSVL.

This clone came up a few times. The CDR3 region is CASSLSLAWDREYPNPTGELFF. The CDR3 coding sequence is TGTGCCAGCAGTTTATCCCTAGCCTGGGACAGGGAGTATCCGAATCCCACCGGGGAGCTGTTTTTT. The rearrangement uses TRBV28 and TRBJ2-2; 9 bases agree with TRBD1. V shed 1 base, J shed 4 bases, and the junction held 22 bases outside the gene matches. CDR1 MDHEN and CDR2 SYDVKM come from the germline V gene. This CDR3 has 22 residues.

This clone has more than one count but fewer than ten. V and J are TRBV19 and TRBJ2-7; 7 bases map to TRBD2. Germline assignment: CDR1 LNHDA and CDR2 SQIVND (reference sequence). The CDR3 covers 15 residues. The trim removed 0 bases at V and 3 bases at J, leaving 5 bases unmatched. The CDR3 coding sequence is TGTGCCAGTAGTATAGAGCGGGAGACTCTCTACGAGCAGTACTTC. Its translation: CASSIERETLYEQYF.

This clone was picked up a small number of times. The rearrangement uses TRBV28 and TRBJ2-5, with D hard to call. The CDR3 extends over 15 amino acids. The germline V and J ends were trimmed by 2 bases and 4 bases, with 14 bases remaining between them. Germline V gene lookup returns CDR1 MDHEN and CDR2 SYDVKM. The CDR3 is CASSLQLGSRETQYF. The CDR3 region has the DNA TGTGCCAGCAGTTTACAGCTAGGATCTCGAGAGACCCAGTACTTC. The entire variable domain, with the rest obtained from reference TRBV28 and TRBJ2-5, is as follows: DVKVTQSSRYLVKRTGEKVFLECVQDMDHENMFWYRQDPGLGLRLIYFSYDVKMKEKGDIPEGYSVSREKKERFSLILESASTNQTSMYLCASSLQLGSRETQYFGPGTRLLVL.

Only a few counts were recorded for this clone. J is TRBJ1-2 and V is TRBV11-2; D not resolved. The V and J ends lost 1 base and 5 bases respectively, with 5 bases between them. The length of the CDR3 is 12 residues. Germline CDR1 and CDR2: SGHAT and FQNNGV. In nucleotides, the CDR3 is TGTGCCAGCAGCTTAGGATCATATGGCTACACCTTC. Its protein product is CASSLGSYGYTF.

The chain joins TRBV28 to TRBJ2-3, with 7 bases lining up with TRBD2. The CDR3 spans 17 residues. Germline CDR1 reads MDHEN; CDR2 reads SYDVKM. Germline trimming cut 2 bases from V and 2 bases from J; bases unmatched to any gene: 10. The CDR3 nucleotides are TGTGCCAGCAGTTTAGTGGAGCGGGACCTTTCCACAGATACGCAGTATTTT. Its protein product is CASSLVERDLSTDTQYF.

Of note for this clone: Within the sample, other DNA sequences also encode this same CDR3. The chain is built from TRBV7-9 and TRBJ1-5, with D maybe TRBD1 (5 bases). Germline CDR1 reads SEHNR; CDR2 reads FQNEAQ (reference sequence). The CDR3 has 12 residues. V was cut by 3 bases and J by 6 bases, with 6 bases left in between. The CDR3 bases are TGTGCCAGCAGCTTTGGGGGTCAGCCCCAGCATTTT. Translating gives CASSFGGQPQHF.

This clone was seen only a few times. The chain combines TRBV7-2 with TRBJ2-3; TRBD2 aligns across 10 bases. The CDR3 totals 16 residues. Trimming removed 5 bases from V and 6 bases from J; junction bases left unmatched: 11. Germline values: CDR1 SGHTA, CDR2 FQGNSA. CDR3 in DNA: TGTGCCAGCAGCACCCGTCTAGCGGGAGTGGGGGATACGCAGTATTTT. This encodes CASSTRLAGVGDTQYF.

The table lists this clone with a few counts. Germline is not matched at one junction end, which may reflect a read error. The CDR3 DNA follows: TGTGCCAGCAGTCACTCCGGGACTAGCGGGAGCTACGAGCAGTACTTC. Translating gives CASSHSGTSGSYEQYF. V usage is TRBV6-5 and J usage is TRBJ2-7, with 14 bases that match TRBD2. CDR3 length: 16 residues. In germline, CDR1 is MNHEY, CDR2 SVGAGI.

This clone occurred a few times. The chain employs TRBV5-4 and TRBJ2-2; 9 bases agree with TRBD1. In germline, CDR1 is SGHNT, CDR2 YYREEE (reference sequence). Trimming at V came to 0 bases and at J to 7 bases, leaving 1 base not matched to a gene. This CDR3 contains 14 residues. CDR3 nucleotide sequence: TGTGCCAGCAGCTTGGTGACAGGGGGCGGGGAGCTGTTTTTT. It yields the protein CASSLVTGGGELFF.

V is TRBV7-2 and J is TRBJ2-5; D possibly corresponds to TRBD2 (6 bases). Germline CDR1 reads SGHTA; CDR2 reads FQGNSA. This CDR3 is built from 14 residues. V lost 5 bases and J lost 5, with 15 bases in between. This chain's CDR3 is CASSIGTLGETQYF. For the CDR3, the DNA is TGTGCCAGCAGCATCGGGACTCTGGGGGAGACCCAGTACTTC. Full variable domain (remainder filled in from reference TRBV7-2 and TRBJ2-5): GAGVSQSPSNKVTEKGKDVELRCDPISGHTALYWYRQSLGQGLEFLIYFQGNSAPDKSGLPSDRFSAERTGGSVSTLTIQRTQQEDSAVYLCASSIGTLGETQYFGPGTRLLVL.

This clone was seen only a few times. CDR3: CSVCWSGGVEQYF. The CDR3 DNA reads as TGCAGCGTGTGTTGGTCAGGGGGCGTCGAGCAGTACTTC. The chain joins TRBV29-1 to TRBJ2-7; TRBD1 aligns across 8 bases. The junction had 10 bases not matched to a gene; V was cut back by 6 bases and J by 6 bases. CDR1 is SQVTM and CDR2 is ANQGSEA in the germline V gene. There are 13 residues in the CDR3.

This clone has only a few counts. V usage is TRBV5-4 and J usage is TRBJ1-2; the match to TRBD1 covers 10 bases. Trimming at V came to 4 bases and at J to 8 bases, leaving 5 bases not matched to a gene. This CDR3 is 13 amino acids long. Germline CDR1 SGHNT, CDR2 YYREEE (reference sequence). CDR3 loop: CASSDMTGGGYTF. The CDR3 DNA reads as TGTGCCAGCAGCGACATGACAGGGGGCGGCTACACCTTC.

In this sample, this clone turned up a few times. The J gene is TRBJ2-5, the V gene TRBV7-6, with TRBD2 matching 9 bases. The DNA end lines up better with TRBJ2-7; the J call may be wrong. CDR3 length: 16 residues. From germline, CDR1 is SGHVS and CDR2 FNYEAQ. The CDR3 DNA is TGTGCCAGCAGCTTAGAGAGTGAGGGACTAGCCAACGAGCAGTACTTC. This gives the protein CASSLESEGLANEQYF.

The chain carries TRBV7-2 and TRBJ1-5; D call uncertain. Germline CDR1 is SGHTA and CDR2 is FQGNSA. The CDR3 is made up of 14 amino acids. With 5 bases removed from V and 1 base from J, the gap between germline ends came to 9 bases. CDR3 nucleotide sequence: TGTGCCAGCAGCCCGAAGTTGAGCAATCAGCCCCAGCATTTT. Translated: CASSPKLSNQPQHF.